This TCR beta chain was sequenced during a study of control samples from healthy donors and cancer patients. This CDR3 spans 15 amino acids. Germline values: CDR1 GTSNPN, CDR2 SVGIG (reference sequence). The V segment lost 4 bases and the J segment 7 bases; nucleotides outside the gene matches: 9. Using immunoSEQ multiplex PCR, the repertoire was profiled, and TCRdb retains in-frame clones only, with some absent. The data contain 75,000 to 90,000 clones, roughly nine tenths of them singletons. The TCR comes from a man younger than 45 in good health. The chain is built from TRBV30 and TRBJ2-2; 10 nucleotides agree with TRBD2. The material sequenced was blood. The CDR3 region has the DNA TGTGCCTGGAAGCGGAGCGGGGGGGCCTACGGGGAGCTGTTTTTT. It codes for CAWKRSGGAYGELFF.